The 8 T cell receptor beta chains in this list originate from one sample, sequenced in a study of tumor and adjacent non-tumor tissue in lung cancer. No cell sorting was done before RNA was extracted from the tissue. A modified ARM-PCR protocol with three rounds of nested PCR amplified TCRbeta. MiXCR, run by TCRdb on the multiplex PCR reads, gives a single entry per CDR3 protein. The sample records about 66,000 distinct CDR3 sequences, around 73% being singletons. Sequences were obtained from lung tumor tissue. These receptors all come from a man aged 60 to 69 with non-small cell lung cancer.

This chain uses TRBV7-2 with TRBJ1-5, with D perhaps matching TRBD1 (5 bases). The CDR3 runs 14 residues. CDR1 and CDR2 from the germline V gene are SGHTA and FQGNSA. V was trimmed by 5 bases and J by 6 bases, leaving 14 bases between them. Here the CDR3 DNA reads TGTGCCAGCAGCGAAATAGGGGCCTCTCAGCCCCAGCATTTT. Residues: CASSEIGASQPQHF.

For this clonotype: Because the CDR3 is missing its conserved closing phenylalanine or tryptophan, this is likely a read error. V and J are TRBV4-2 and TRBJ2-7, with D possibly matching TRBD1 (5 bases). Per the germline V gene, CDR1 is LGHNA and CDR2 is YNFKEQ. CDR3 length equals 14 residues. Trimming cost V 4 bases and J 1 base, with 11 bases left between them. The CDR3 sequence is CASSLETDSYEQYY. DNA of the CDR3: TGTGCCAGCAGCCTAGAGACAGATTCCTACGAGCAGTACTAC.

This clonotype was recorded a few times. Possible read error: a much larger clone is one base away. The genes are TRBV11-2 and TRBJ2-3; TRBD2 agrees at 9 bases. CDR1 is SGHAT and CDR2 is FQNNGV in the germline V gene. This CDR3 comprises 15 residues. Germline trimming cut 4 bases from V and 1 base from J; bases unmatched to any gene: 3. Written as DNA, the CDR3 is TGTGCCAGCAGCTCCTGGACTAGCGGCACAGATACGCAGTATTTT. As protein: CASSSWTSGTDTQYF.

This clonotype came up a few times. A read error is possible here, since a much larger clone lies one base away. This sequence joins TRBV5-4 and TRBJ1-1; tentative D call: TRBD1 (6 bases). Germline V gene data show CDR1 as SGHNT and CDR2 as YYREEE (reference sequence). There are 14 residues in the CDR3. CDR3 region: CASSLDSMNTEVFF. The CDR3 region has the DNA TGTGCCAGCAGCCTGGACAGCATGAACACTGAAGTTTTCTTT.

Concerning this clonotype: The conserved closing phenylalanine or tryptophan is absent in this CDR3, likely reflecting a read error. This chain connects TRBV6-1 to TRBJ2-3, with a weak D call TRBD2 (5 bases). The CDR3 runs to 17 residues. Germline lookup yields CDR1 MNHNS and CDR2 SASEGT. The V end lost 2 bases, the J end lost 6 bases, and 21 bases lay between the germline ends. CDR3: CASSELGVGSATDTQYV. The CDR3 DNA reads TGTGCCAGCAGTGAACTGGGAGTCGGTTCTGCCACTGATACGCAGTATGTT.

To note about this clonotype: A read error is possible here, since a much larger clone lies one base away. This chain connects TRBV24-1 to TRBJ2-1; weak D call: TRBD2 (5 bases). This CDR3 has 15 amino acids. Germline CDR1 is KGHDR and CDR2 is SFDVKD. CDR3: CATSDLTGNYIEQFF. CDR3 in DNA: TGTGCCACCAGTGATTTGACCGGGAACTACATTGAGCAGTTCTTC.

The gene calls are TRBV28 and TRBJ1-4; no firm D call. The CDR3 length is 16 residues. The V gene's germline CDR1 is MDHEN and CDR2 SYDVKM. Trimming removed 5 bases at V and 2 bases at J, with 15 bases between. The CDR3 DNA is TGTGCCAGCAGTAAAATAGGGCCGGGGACTAATGAAAAACTGTTTTTT. This translates into CASSKIGPGTNEKLFF.

Worth noting for this clonotype: One end of the junction fails to match germline, which may point to a read error. The chain links TRBV20-1 to TRBJ2-2; tentative D call: TRBD1 (6 bases). Germline loops: CDR1 DFQATT, CDR2 SNEGSKA (reference sequence). The CDR3 is made up of 15 amino acids. The CDR3 DNA follows: TGCAGTGCGACCCCCGTGGACAGTAGGACCGGGGAGCTGTTTTTC. Translated, it gives CSATPVDSRTGELFF.